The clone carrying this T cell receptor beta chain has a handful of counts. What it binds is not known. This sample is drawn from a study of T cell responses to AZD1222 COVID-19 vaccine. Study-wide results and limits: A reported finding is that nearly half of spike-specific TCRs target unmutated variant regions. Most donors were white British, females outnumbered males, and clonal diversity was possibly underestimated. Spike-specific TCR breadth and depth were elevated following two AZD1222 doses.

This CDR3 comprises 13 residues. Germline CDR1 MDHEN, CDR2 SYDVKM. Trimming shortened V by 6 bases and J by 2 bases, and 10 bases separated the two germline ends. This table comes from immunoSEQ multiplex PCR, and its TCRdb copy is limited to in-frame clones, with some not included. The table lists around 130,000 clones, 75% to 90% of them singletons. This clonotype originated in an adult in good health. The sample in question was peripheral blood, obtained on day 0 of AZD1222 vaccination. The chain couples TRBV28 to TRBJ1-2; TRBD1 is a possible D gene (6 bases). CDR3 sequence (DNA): TGTGCCAGCAGACATCAGGGGAACTATGGCTACACCTTC. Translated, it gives CASRHQGNYGYTF.